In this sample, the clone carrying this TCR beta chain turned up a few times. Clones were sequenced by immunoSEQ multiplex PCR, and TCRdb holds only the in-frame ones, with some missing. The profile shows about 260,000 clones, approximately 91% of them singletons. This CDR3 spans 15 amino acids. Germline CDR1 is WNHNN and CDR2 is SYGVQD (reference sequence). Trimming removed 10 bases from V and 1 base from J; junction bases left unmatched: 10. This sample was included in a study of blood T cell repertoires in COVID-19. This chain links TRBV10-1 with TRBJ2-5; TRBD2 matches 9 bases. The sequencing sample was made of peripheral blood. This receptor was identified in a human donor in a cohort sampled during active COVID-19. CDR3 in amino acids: CAIRTSEKSQETQYF. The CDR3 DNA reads TGCGCCATCCGGACTAGCGAGAAAAGCCAAGAGACCCAGTACTTC.